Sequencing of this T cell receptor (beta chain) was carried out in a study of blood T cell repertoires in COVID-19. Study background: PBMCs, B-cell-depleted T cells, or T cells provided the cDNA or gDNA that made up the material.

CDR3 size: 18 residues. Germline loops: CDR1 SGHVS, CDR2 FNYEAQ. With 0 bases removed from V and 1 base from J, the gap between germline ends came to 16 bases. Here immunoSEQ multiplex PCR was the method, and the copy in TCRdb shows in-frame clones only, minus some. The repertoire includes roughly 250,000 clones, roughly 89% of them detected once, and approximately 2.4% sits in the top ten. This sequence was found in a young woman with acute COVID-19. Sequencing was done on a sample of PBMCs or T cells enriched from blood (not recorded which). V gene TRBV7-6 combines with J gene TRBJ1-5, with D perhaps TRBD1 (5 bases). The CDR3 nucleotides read TGTGCCAGCAGCTTAGCGAGTAAGGACATTCAAAGCAATCAGCCCCAGCATTTT. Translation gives CASSLASKDIQSNQPQHF.